Below, 21 T cell receptor beta chains from the same sample are listed, as sequenced in a study of high-grade serous ovarian cancer treatment subgroups. Sequenced by immunoSEQ multiplex PCR; TCRdb stores in-frame clones only, minus some. This table has about 7,700 clones, 55% to 75% appearing once. Tumor samples were taken before definitive surgery or chemotherapy. Sequenced input: tumor tissue. These receptors all come from a human donor with high-grade serous ovarian cancer.

The chain has TRBV6-6 and TRBJ2-5; no reliable D call. The J call may be faulty, since TRBJ2-7 better matches the DNA end. The CDR3 loop spans 12 amino acids. Germline V CDR1 and CDR2: MNHNY, SVGAGI (reference sequence). CDR3 in DNA: TGTGCCAGCAGTTATTCTTACGACGAGCAGTACTTC. Protein product: CASSYSYDEQYF.

The chain combines TRBV7-6 with TRBJ2-5; D possibly corresponds to TRBD1 (6 bases). CDR1 SGHVS and CDR2 FNYEAQ come from the germline V gene. The ends were cut back, 3 bases at V and 1 base at J, with 9 bases in the middle. This CDR3 spans 14 amino acids. The CDR3 loop reads CASSFRTVQETQYF. The CDR3 DNA reads TGTGCCAGCAGCTTCCGGACAGTCCAAGAGACCCAGTACTTC. Looking up the rest from reference TRBV7-6 and TRBJ2-5 gives the full variable domain: GAGVSQSPRYKVTKRGQDVALRCDPISGHVSLYWYRQALGQGPEFLTYFNYEAQQDKSGLPNDRFSAERPEGSISTLTIQRTEQRDSAMYRCASSFRTVQETQYFGPGTRLLVL.

The chain combines TRBV27 with TRBJ1-1; a weak D match, TRBD1 (6 bases). Germline CDR1 and CDR2: MNHEY and SMNVEV (reference sequence). The V end lost 7 bases, the J end lost 5 bases, and 14 bases lay between the germline ends. CDR3 length: 13 residues. The CDR3 region is CASKGGYWTEAFF. The CDR3 nucleotides are TGTGCCAGCAAGGGGGGGTACTGGACTGAAGCTTTCTTT.

The chain joins TRBV11-2 to TRBJ1-2, with D unresolved. Germline V gives CDR1 SGHAT, CDR2 FQNNGV. Trimming removed 2 bases from V and 4 bases from J, with 11 bases in between. This CDR3 is built from 14 residues. The CDR3 loop reads CASSLRRGVYGYTF. CDR3 DNA sequence: TGTGCCAGCAGCTTACGACGGGGAGTCTATGGCTACACCTTC.

The CDR3 coding sequence is TGTGCCAGCAGTCCCCGCGGGAGCGGGGCGGGCACCGGGGAGCTGTTTTTT. It encodes CASSPRGSGAGTGELFF. The chain has TRBV27 and TRBJ2-2, with 7 bases lining up with TRBD2. The length of the CDR3 is 17 residues. The V and J ends lost 5 bases and 4 bases, in that order; junction bases with no gene match: 13. The V gene's germline CDR1 is MNHEY and CDR2 SMNVEV (reference sequence).

The rearrangement joins TRBV5-1 to TRBJ1-2; D call uncertain. V was cut by 5 bases and J by 3 bases, with 20 bases left in between. This CDR3 comprises 16 residues. Germline CDR1 and CDR2: SGHRS and YFSETQ. The chain's CDR3 is CASRPGQGFSDYGYTF. In DNA, the CDR3 is TGCGCCAGCAGACCGGGTCAAGGGTTTAGCGACTATGGCTACACCTTC.

This clone was seen only once. The chain employs TRBV7-2 and TRBJ2-5, with D perhaps matching TRBD1 or TRBD2 (5 bases each). The germline V and J ends were trimmed by 2 bases and 5 bases, with 12 bases remaining between them. Germline V gene sequence: CDR1 SGHTA, CDR2 FQGNSA. CDR3 length: 14 residues. The CDR3 coding sequence is TGTGCCAGCAGCTTATCGAGGGGACGGGAGACCCAGTACTTC. Protein sequence: CASSLSRGRETQYF.

This rearrangement joins TRBV7-9 to TRBJ1-5, with D perhaps TRBD1 (5 bases). This CDR3 region has 15 residues. V gave up 5 bases and J gave up 7 bases, with 18 bases separating them. Germline-derived CDR1 and CDR2 are SEHNR and FQNEAQ (reference sequence). The CDR3 spells CASSPGRPPGQPQHF. CDR3 nucleotides: TGTGCCAGCAGCCCGGGACGTCCTCCTGGACAGCCCCAGCATTTT.

This clone has a handful of counts. The chain combines TRBV27 with TRBJ1-1; D remains ambiguous. V was cut by 2 bases and J by 1 base, with 2 bases left in between. Germline values: CDR1 MNHEY, CDR2 SMNVEV (reference sequence). The CDR3 extends over 12 amino acids. The DNA of the CDR3 is TGTGCCAGCAGTTTAGGGAACACTGAAGCTTTCTTT. Translated, it gives CASSLGNTEAFF.

J is TRBJ2-7 and V is TRBV9; 8 nucleotides align to TRBD2. V lost 4 bases and J lost 6; bases outside the gene matches: 9. Germline V lookup: CDR1 SGDLS, CDR2 YYNGEE. The CDR3 is 14 amino acids. The CDR3 region has the DNA TGTGCCAGCAGCCGCTCATCGGGGGGGGGCGAGCAGTACTTC. Translating it yields CASSRSSGGGEQYF.

This clone was found a few times. V usage is TRBV7-8 and J usage is TRBJ1-1; possible D gene TRBD1, 5 bases. Looked up from germline, CDR1 is SGHVS and CDR2 is FQNEAQ. The CDR3 loop spans 13 amino acids. The V and J ends lost 1 base and 3 bases respectively, with 6 bases between them. CDR3 nucleotides: TGTGCCAGCAGCTTAGTCAGGGACACTGAAGCTTTCTTT. Its protein product is CASSLVRDTEAFF. The full variable domain, in which reference TRBV7-8 and TRBJ1-1 provide the parts outside the CDR3, is GAGVSQSPRYKVAKRGQDVALRCDPISGHVSLFWYQQALGQGPEFLTYFQNEAQLDKSGLPSDRFFAERPEGSVSTLKIQRTQQEDSAVYLCASSLVRDTEAFFGQGTRLTVV.

This chain joins TRBV5-4 and TRBJ1-1; a possible D gene is TRBD1 (6 bases). Trimming shortened V by 3 bases and J by 5 bases, and 14 bases separated the two germline ends. CDR3 length: 14 residues. Germline V gene data show CDR1 as SGHNT and CDR2 as YYREEE (reference sequence). CDR3 DNA: TGTGCCAGCAGCTGGTGGGACATAAGAACTGAAGCTTTCTTT. Protein sequence: CASSWWDIRTEAFF.

The chain is built from TRBV6-6 and TRBJ1-4, with no clear D. CDR3 size: 13 residues. Trimming stripped 6 bases from V and 1 base from J, with 6 bases between. CDR1 is MNHNY and CDR2 is SVGAGI in the germline V gene (reference sequence). DNA for the CDR3: TGTGCCAGCAGCCTCGGAACTAATGAAAAACTGTTTTTT. This sequence encodes CASSLGTNEKLFF.

The chain has TRBV19 and TRBJ2-3, with 8 bases matching TRBD1. The CDR3 sequence is 15 residues long. With 3 bases clipped from V and 2 bases from J, the junction kept 4 bases outside the gene matches. From germline, CDR1 is LNHDA and CDR2 SQIVND (reference sequence). DNA for the CDR3: TGTGCCAGTAGTATCGGACAGGGTGCCACAGATACGCAGTATTTT. It codes for CASSIGQGATDTQYF.

The V call is TRBV19, the J call TRBJ2-3, with 11 bases fitting TRBD2. V shed 7 bases, J shed 1 base, and the junction held 10 bases outside the gene matches. The CDR3 consists of 17 residues. Germline V gene data show CDR1 as LNHDA and CDR2 as SQIVND (reference sequence). CDR3 in amino acids: CASKNSGRGIGTDTQYF. The DNA for the CDR3 is TGTGCCAGTAAGAATAGCGGGAGGGGAATTGGCACAGATACGCAGTATTTT.

A single count supports this clone. The chain is built from TRBV4-3 and TRBJ2-5; D not certain. Per the germline V gene, CDR1 is LGHNA and CDR2 is YSLEER. V lost 1 base and J 7 bases, leaving 16 bases between the germline ends. The CDR3 loop spans 15 amino acids. The chain's CDR3 is CASSQVWRPPGTQYF. CDR3 sequence (DNA): TGCGCCAGCAGCCAAGTGTGGCGACCACCGGGGACCCAGTACTTC.

The V and J genes are TRBV10-3 and TRBJ2-1; 10 bases line up with TRBD2. V dropped 2 bases and J dropped 3; count of bases not matched to a gene: 4. The length of the CDR3 is 16 residues. The germline V gene has CDR1 ENHRY and CDR2 SYGVKD. The chain's CDR3 is CAISEVASGSYNEQFF. CDR3 nucleotide sequence: TGTGCCATCAGTGAGGTGGCTAGCGGGAGCTACAATGAGCAGTTCTTC.

The chain combines TRBV19 with TRBJ2-7; TRBD2 is a possible D gene (7 bases). The V gene lost 3 bases and the J gene lost 3 bases, with 15 bases spanning the gap. CDR3 length: 15 amino acids. Germline assignment: CDR1 LNHDA and CDR2 SQIVND (reference sequence). This CDR3 reads CASSMKGDYFYEQYF. CDR3 DNA: TGTGCCAGTAGTATGAAGGGGGACTATTTCTACGAGCAGTACTTC.

In its sample, this clone was seen a few times. The rearrangement joins TRBV7-3 to TRBJ2-5, with 11 nucleotides matching TRBD2. V dropped 2 bases and J dropped 1; count of bases not matched to a gene: 3. Germline V gives CDR1 SGHTA, CDR2 FQGTGA. The CDR3 sequence is 16 residues long. The CDR3 nucleotides are TGTGCCAGCAGCTTACGGACTAGCGGGCTCCAAGAGACCCAGTACTTC. Translating it yields CASSLRTSGLQETQYF.

This clone was detected only a few times. V gene TRBV6-6 combines with J gene TRBJ2-7; a possible D gene is TRBD2 (5 bases). From germline, CDR1 is MNHNY and CDR2 SVGAGI (reference sequence). The V end lost 8 bases, the J end lost 3 bases, and 14 bases lay between the germline ends. This CDR3 is built from 13 residues. CDR3 in DNA: TGTGCCAGCTCCGGGAAGGGCTTCTACGAGCAGTACTTC. This codes for CASSGKGFYEQYF.

This chain connects TRBV15 to TRBJ2-1, with 7 bases identical to TRBD2. V shed 8 bases, J shed 3 bases, and the junction held 10 bases outside the gene matches. The germline CDR1 and CDR2 sequences are LNHNV and YYDKDF (reference sequence). The CDR3 length is 15 residues. As DNA, the CDR3 is TGTGCCACCGCAACGATAGCGGGTTACTACAATGAGCAGTTCTTC. Protein product: CATATIAGYYNEQFF. Variable domain in full (rest from reference TRBV15 and TRBJ2-1): DAMVIQNPRYQVTQFGKPVTLSCSQTLNHNVMYWYQQKSSQAPKLLFHYYDKDFNNEADTPDNFQSRRPNTSFCFLDIRSPGLGDTAMYLCATATIAGYYNEQFFGPGTRLTVL.